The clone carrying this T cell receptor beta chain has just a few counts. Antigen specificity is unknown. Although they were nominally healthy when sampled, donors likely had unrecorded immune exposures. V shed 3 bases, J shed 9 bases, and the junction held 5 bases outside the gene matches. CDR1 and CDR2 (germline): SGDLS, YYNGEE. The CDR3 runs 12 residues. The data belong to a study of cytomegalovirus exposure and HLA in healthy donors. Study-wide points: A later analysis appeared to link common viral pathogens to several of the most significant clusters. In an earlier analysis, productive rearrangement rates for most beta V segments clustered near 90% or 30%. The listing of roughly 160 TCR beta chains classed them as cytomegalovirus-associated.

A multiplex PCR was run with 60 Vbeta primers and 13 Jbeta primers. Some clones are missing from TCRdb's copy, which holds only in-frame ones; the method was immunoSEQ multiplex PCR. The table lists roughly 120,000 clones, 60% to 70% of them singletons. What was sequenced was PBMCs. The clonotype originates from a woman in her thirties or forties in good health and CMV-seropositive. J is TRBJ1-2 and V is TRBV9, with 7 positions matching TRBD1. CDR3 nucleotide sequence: TGTGCCAGCAGCGGACAGGGCAGAAGCTACACCTTC. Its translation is CASSGQGRSYTF.